Shown below are 19 T cell receptor beta chains from a single sample sequenced in a study of blood T cell repertoires in COVID-19. The table came from immunoSEQ multiplex PCR; TCRdb's copy has only in-frame clones and leaves some out. The data show roughly 130,000 clones, with more than 75% seen just once and around 4.6% held by the top ten. The sequencing sample was made of peripheral blood. The origin of the receptors is a man aged 55-75 years with COVID-19, enrolled during active disease.

The CDR3 spells CASSFAGGNIQYF. The DNA of the CDR3 is TGTGCCAGCAGTTTTGCAGGGGGAAACATTCAGTACTTC. This chain joins TRBV12-3 or TRBV12-4 and TRBJ2-4, with 7 positions matching TRBD1. V trimming: 3 bases; J trimming: 6 bases; junction bases outside the gene matches: 2. The CDR3 consists of 13 residues.

The V gene is TRBV29-1, the J gene TRBJ1-1; no definite D call. Germline CDR1 reads SQVTM; CDR2 reads ANQGSEA. This CDR3 comprises 11 residues. Trimming removed 7 bases at V and 1 base at J, with 7 bases between. In DNA form, the CDR3 reads TGCAGCGGAGGCGGGAACACTGAAGCTTTCTTT. Its protein product is CSGGGNTEAFF. Supplemented by reference TRBV29-1 and TRBJ1-1, the full variable domain reads SAVISQKPSRDICQRGTSLTIQCQVDSQVTMMFWYRQQPGQSLTLIATANQGSEATYESGFVIDKFPISRPNLTFSTLTVSNMSPEDSSIYLCSGGGNTEAFFGQGTRLTVV.

V gene TRBV9 combines with J gene TRBJ2-7; D is perhaps TRBD1 (6 bases). The CDR3 runs to 13 residues. Trimming stripped 5 bases from V and 1 base from J, with 10 bases between. Looked up from germline, CDR1 is SGDLS and CDR2 is YYNGEE. The CDR3 reads CASSGQRSYEQYF. The CDR3 DNA sequence: TGTGCCAGCAGTGGACAGCGTTCCTACGAGCAGTACTTC.

As concerns this clone: Different DNA sequences within this sample yield the same CDR3. J is TRBJ1-1 and V is TRBV6-5; D is unclear. Trimming left V 5 bases short and J 1 base short, with 5 bases between. CDR1 and CDR2 from the germline V gene are MNHEY and SVGAGI. The length of the CDR3 is 12 residues. The CDR3 DNA is TGTGCCAGCAGTCCAGGGAACACTGAAGCTTTCTTT. This sequence encodes CASSPGNTEAFF.

DNA for the CDR3: TGTGCCTGGAGTCCGCCGGGGGGGAAGGAAAAACTGTTTTTT. The encoded protein is CAWSPPGGKEKLFF. The chain recombines TRBV30 with TRBJ1-4, with TRBD1 as a possible D gene (5 bases). Germline CDR1 is GTSNPN and CDR2 is SVGIG (reference sequence). The ends were cut back, 2 bases at V and 8 bases at J, with 15 bases in the middle. The CDR3 length is 14 residues. The entire variable domain, with the rest obtained from reference TRBV30 and TRBJ1-4, is as follows: SQTIHQWPATLVQPVGSPLSLECTVEGTSNPNLYWYRQAAGRGLQLLFYSVGIGQISSEVPQNLSASRPQDRQFILSSKKLLLSDSGFYLCAWSPPGGKEKLFFGSGTQLSVL.

The rearrangement uses TRBV5-1 and TRBJ1-1, with 11 bases identical to TRBD1. Trimming cost V 4 bases and J 4 bases; bases outside gene matches: 6. The CDR3 covers 15 residues. Germline assignment: CDR1 SGHRS and CDR2 YFSETQ. CDR3 in amino acids: CASSPGGTGGTEAFF. As DNA, the CDR3 is TGCGCCAGCAGCCCTGGGGGGACAGGGGGCACTGAAGCTTTCTTT.

This chain uses TRBV11-3 with TRBJ1-2; unclear D gene. V shed 1 base and J shed 4 bases, with 13 bases lying between them. The germline V gene has CDR1 SGHNT and CDR2 YENEEA. The CDR3 is made up of 15 amino acids. CDR3 protein: CASSLGAGLSYGYTF. CDR3 nucleotide sequence: TGTGCCAGCAGCTTAGGGGCAGGACTTAGCTATGGCTACACCTTC.

The chain has TRBV5-5 and TRBJ1-2; 10 bases are a match to TRBD1. CDR3 length equals 16 residues. Trimming removed 4 bases from V and 4 bases from J; junction bases left unmatched: 10. Germline values: CDR1 SGHKS, CDR2 YYEKEE (reference sequence). The CDR3 loop is CASSGGQGMRGYGYTF. In DNA, the CDR3 is TGTGCCAGCAGCGGGGGACAGGGGATGAGAGGCTATGGCTACACCTTC. The full variable domain, its missing parts supplied by reference TRBV5-5 and TRBJ1-2, is DAGVTQSPTHLIKTRGQQVTLRCSPISGHKSVSWYQQVLGQGPQFIFQYYEKEERGRGNFPDRFSARQFPNYSSELNVNALLLGDSALYLCASSGGQGMRGYGYTFGSGTRLTVV.

This clone was recorded once. The chain employs TRBV20-1 and TRBJ1-1; D may be TRBD1 (5 bases). CDR1 is DFQATT, CDR2 SNEGSKA, per germline (reference sequence). The CDR3 covers 13 residues. Trimming left V 3 bases short and J 0 bases short, with 8 bases between. CDR3 residues: CSASGQLNTEAFF. CDR3 DNA: TGCAGTGCTAGTGGACAATTGAACACTGAAGCTTTCTTT.

The chain links TRBV27 to TRBJ2-7; TRBD2 aligns across 10 bases. The CDR3 extends over 13 amino acids. V trimming: 3 bases; J trimming: 4 bases; junction bases outside the gene matches: 0. Germline values: CDR1 MNHEY, CDR2 SMNVEV (reference sequence). CDR3 in DNA: TGTGCCAGCAGTTTGACTAGCGGGTACGAGCAGTACTTC. It translates to CASSLTSGYEQYF.

J is TRBJ2-5 and V is TRBV2; D might be TRBD1 (6 bases). Germline CDR1 SNHLY, CDR2 FYNNEI. V was cut by 0 bases and J by 5 bases, with 10 bases left in between. The CDR3 covers 14 residues. CDR3 region: CASSEAQGTETQYF. The CDR3 nucleotides are TGTGCCAGCAGTGAAGCGCAGGGGACGGAGACCCAGTACTTC.

The chain is built from TRBV2 and TRBJ1-1, with 7 bases identical to TRBD1. The trim removed 6 bases at V and 11 bases at J, leaving 12 bases unmatched. The CDR3 length is 13 residues. Germline values: CDR1 SNHLY, CDR2 FYNNEI. In DNA form, the CDR3 reads TGTGCCAGCAGAGTAGACAGGGTGATGGGGGCTTTCTTT. Encoded protein: CASRVDRVMGAFF.

The DNA of the CDR3 is TGCGCCAGCCGAACAGGGAAGGACACTGAAGCTTTCTTT. Protein product: CASRTGKDTEAFF. This chain connects TRBV10-1 to TRBJ1-1; the D gene is possibly TRBD1 (6 bases). Trimming shortened V by 8 bases and J by 3 bases, and 13 bases separated the two germline ends. This CDR3 is 13 amino acids long. The germline gives CDR1 WNHNN, CDR2 SYGVQD (reference sequence).

This chain joins TRBV29-1 and TRBJ1-3; 8 positions agree with TRBD1. The CDR3 loop spans 14 amino acids. The V gene's germline CDR1 is SQVTM and CDR2 ANQGSEA. Trimming at V came to 3 bases and at J to 2 bases, leaving 3 bases not matched to a gene. In DNA form, the CDR3 reads TGCAGCGTTGAGGACAGGGATCCTGGAAACACCATATATTTT. Its translation is CSVEDRDPGNTIYF.

The chain combines TRBV27 with TRBJ1-2; TRBD1 matches 8 bases. Germline-derived CDR1 and CDR2 are MNHEY and SMNVEV (reference sequence). The V gene end was trimmed by 5 bases and the J gene end by 8 bases; junction bases not matched to a gene: 10. This CDR3 region has 14 residues. The CDR3 protein is CASSLRTGTGGYTF. DNA for the CDR3: TGTGCCAGCAGTCTGCGGACGGGGACAGGAGGCTACACCTTC.

Written as DNA, the CDR3 is TGTGCCTGGAGTGTACCCAAGGGGCGCATGTGGGGCTACACCTTC. Translation: CAWSVPKGRMWGYTF. The V gene is TRBV30, the J gene TRBJ1-2; D perhaps matches TRBD1 (5 bases). Germline values: CDR1 GTSNPN, CDR2 SVGIG (reference sequence). The length of the CDR3 is 15 residues. V lost 0 bases and J lost 8, with 19 bases in between.

This chain uses TRBV7-3 with TRBJ2-1, with 7 bases fitting TRBD1. V lost 8 bases, J lost 0 bases, and 10 bases stayed unmatched. Germline lookup yields CDR1 SGHTA and CDR2 FQGTGA. The CDR3 extends over 16 amino acids. CDR3 sequence: CASRLSRDSSYNEQFF. The CDR3, as DNA: TGTGCCAGCCGTCTCTCCCGGGACAGCTCCTACAATGAGCAGTTCTTC.

CDR3 DNA sequence: TGTGCCAGCAGGCTACAAGAGACCCAGTACTTC. Protein: CASRLQETQYF. The chain carries TRBV3-1 (or the pseudogene TRBV3-2) and TRBJ2-5, with D unresolved. This CDR3 has 11 amino acids. Looked up from germline, CDR1 is LGHDT and CDR2 is YNNKEL (reference sequence). Deletions cut 6 bases from V and 2 bases from J, with 4 bases between.

The chain has TRBV7-2 and TRBJ1-5; TRBD1 agrees at 12 bases. Trimming cost V 5 bases and J 3 bases; bases outside gene matches: 5. From germline, CDR1 is SGHTA and CDR2 FQGNSA. The CDR3 totals 16 residues. Here the CDR3 reads CASSLGTGGVNQPQHF. DNA of the CDR3: TGTGCCAGCAGCCTTGGGACAGGGGGCGTCAATCAGCCCCAGCATTTT.